This note documents a single T cell receptor (beta chain) sequence. Germline V CDR1 and CDR2: MNHEY, SMNVEV (reference sequence). This CDR3 region has 16 residues. J gave up 2 bases and V 4 bases, and 10 bases lay outside the gene matches. These data belong to a study of cytomegalovirus exposure and HLA in healthy donors. Clones were read by immunoSEQ multiplex PCR, and TCRdb kept only the in-frame ones, dropping some. The sample carries roughly 90,000 clones, approximately 93% recorded once. Specimen: PBMCs. The chain is built from TRBV27 and TRBJ1-2; 7 bases line up with TRBD1. The receptor's source is a woman aged 30 to 39 in good health and CMV-seropositive. The CDR3, as DNA: TGTGCCAGCAGTTCAATATCCCGGACAGGCAACTATGGCTACACCTTC. It encodes CASSSISRTGNYGYTF.